The following is a T cell receptor beta chain sequence with its context. Its specificity is not known. This specimen comes from a study of early stage breast cancer tumors. Across the whole study: Most invasive tumors, about 80% of the 16, were ER+/PR+/HER2-.

V was shortened by 0 bases and J by 6 bases, with 13 bases between the two germline ends. The CDR3 has 15 amino acids. CDR1 is MNHEY, CDR2 SVGAGI, per germline. Repertoires were generated with immunoSEQ multiplex PCR, while TCRdb's copy carries only in-frame clones and drops some. The sample includes 55,000 to 70,000 clones, around 80% of them seen just once. Overall study findings and caveats: Blood repertoires resembled normal breast more than tumor.

This chain uses TRBV6-5 with TRBJ2-3, with D possibly being TRBD2 (5 bases). What was sequenced was blood. This sequence was found in a person in their forties with breast cancer. CDR3 coding DNA: TGTGCCAGCAGTTACTCGAGGGCCTACACGGATACGCAGTATTTT. This gives the protein CASSYSRAYTDTQYF.